This record covers a single T cell receptor beta chain. Antigen specificity is unknown. The data were taken from a study of T cell responses to AZD1222 COVID-19 vaccine. Study-wide results and limits: A mostly white British donor set with more females was recruited, and clonal diversity was possibly underestimated. Across the whole spike, CD4 TCRs peaked at regions 160-218 and 743-854. The breadth and depth of Spike-specific TCRs increased once two AZD1222 doses had been given.

The CDR3 totals 14 residues. Unmatched junction bases numbered 3, after V lost 1 base and J lost 4 bases. The germline CDR1 and CDR2 sequences are KGHSH and LQKENI. TCRdb's table, derived via immunoSEQ multiplex PCR, lists solely in-frame clones and lacks some. The repertoire holds roughly 120,000 clones, with 88% as singletons. The V gene is TRBV18, the J gene TRBJ1-1; 7 bases fit TRBD1. This sequence originates from an adult in good health. The sample consisted of peripheral blood, taken on day 0 of AZD1222 vaccination. CDR3 sequence reads: CASSPRSGGTEAFF. The CDR3 region has the DNA TGTGCCAGCTCACCACGCTCAGGGGGCACTGAAGCTTTCTTT. Full variable domain (remainder filled in from reference TRBV18 and TRBJ1-1): NAGVMQNPRHLVRRRGQEARLRCSPMKGHSHVYWYRQLPEEGLKFMVYLQKENIIDESGMPKERFSAEFPKEGPSILRIQQVVRGDSAAYFCASSPRSGGTEAFFGQGTRLTVV.